This passage covers 32 T cell receptor beta chains from one sample sequenced in a study of cytomegalovirus exposure and HLA in healthy donors. Assay used: immunoSEQ multiplex PCR; TCRdb lists only in-frame clones, some missing. The table lists tens of thousands of clones, roughly 93% of them singletons, with about 3.9% in the top ten. The sequenced sample consisted of PBMCs. The receptors shown here come from a woman aged 25 to 39 in good health and CMV-seronegative.

This chain joins TRBV6-1 and TRBJ2-2, with no clear D. V gave up 5 bases and J gave up 1 base, with 2 bases separating them. Germline CDR1 MNHNS, CDR2 SASEGT. The CDR3 is 12 residues long. The CDR3 loop is CASSRNTGELFF. CDR3 nucleotides: TGTGCCAGCAGTCGGAACACCGGGGAGCTGTTTTTT.

The J gene is TRBJ1-6, the V gene TRBV28, with D unclear. Trimming pared 7 bases from V and 0 bases from J, leaving 16 bases between. Germline loops: CDR1 MDHEN, CDR2 SYDVKM. The CDR3 has 17 amino acids. The CDR3 spells CASKVATFSSYNSPLHF. The CDR3 DNA sequence: TGTGCCAGCAAGGTAGCCACCTTTAGCTCCTATAATTCACCCCTCCACTTT.

This clone was seen a single time. V usage is TRBV6-5 and J usage is TRBJ1-2; possible D gene TRBD1, 6 bases. Germline V CDR1 and CDR2: MNHEY, SVGAGI. CDR3 size: 14 residues. Trimming removed 5 bases from V and 3 bases from J, with 13 bases in between. The CDR3 spells CASSRQGLDYGYTF. The CDR3 DNA reads as TGTGCCAGCAGTCGCCAGGGGCTCGACTATGGCTACACCTTC.

The chain is built from TRBV4-1 and TRBJ1-2; tentatively, D is TRBD1 (6 bases). Between the trimmed V and J ends, which lost 2 bases and 14 bases, there was a span of 12 bases. This CDR3 contains 11 residues. CDR1 and CDR2 (germline): MGHRA, YSYEKL. The CDR3 is CASSQNRVFTF. The CDR3 DNA is TGCGCCAGCAGCCAAAACAGGGTTTTTACCTTC.

This chain connects TRBV5-1 to TRBJ1-2, with TRBD1 identical over 9 bases. The CDR3 is 16 amino acids. The germline V gene has CDR1 SGHRS and CDR2 YFSETQ. V trimming: 0 bases; J trimming: 2 bases; junction bases outside the gene matches: 5. Here the CDR3 reads CASSLDRGLMNYGYTF. The DNA of the CDR3 is TGCGCCAGCAGCTTGGACAGGGGGCTGATGAACTATGGCTACACCTTC.

The rearrangement uses TRBV11-3 and TRBJ2-7, with 9 bases fitting TRBD1. The CDR3 has 14 residues. Looked up from germline, CDR1 is SGHNT and CDR2 is YENEEA. Trimming at V came to 6 bases and at J to 6 bases, leaving 9 bases not matched to a gene. CDR3 sequence: CASSIEGTGSEQYF. Written as DNA, the CDR3 is TGTGCCAGCAGTATCGAAGGGACAGGGAGCGAGCAGTACTTC. The complete variable domain, with remaining parts taken from reference TRBV11-3 and TRBJ2-7, reads EAGVVQSPRYKIIEKKQPVAFWCNPISGHNTLYWYLQNLGQGPELLIRYENEEAVDDSQLPKDRFSAERLKGVDSTLKIQPAELGDSAVYLCASSIEGTGSEQYFGPGTRLTVT.

This chain uses TRBV4-1 with TRBJ2-7, with D tentatively TRBD1 (5 bases). The germline V gene has CDR1 MGHRA and CDR2 YSYEKL. The V end was cut by 0 bases, the J end by 1 base, with 13 bases between. The CDR3 contains 16 residues. The CDR3 nucleotides are TGCGCCAGCAGCCAAGAGCCGGCAGGGTTGTCCTACGAGCAGTACTTC. Its protein is CASSQEPAGLSYEQYF.

The chain recombines TRBV6-1 with TRBJ1-5; D may be TRBD1 (6 bases). Germline V CDR1 and CDR2: MNHNS, SASEGT. The CDR3 totals 15 residues. Trimming took off 3 bases at V and 5 bases at J, with 14 bases between the two ends. The CDR3 here is CASSEDSEWDQPQHF. The CDR3 DNA sequence: TGTGCCAGCAGTGAGGACAGTGAATGGGATCAGCCCCAGCATTTT.

The rearrangement links TRBV30 to TRBJ1-1; 7 bases match TRBD1. The J segment lost 5 bases and the V segment lost 4 bases, leaving 10 bases of the junction unmatched. Germline loops: CDR1 GTSNPN, CDR2 SVGIG (reference sequence). This CDR3 is 14 amino acids long. CDR3: CAWILRQGWTEAFF. The CDR3 DNA reads as TGTGCCTGGATCCTACGACAGGGATGGACTGAAGCTTTCTTT.

The chain carries TRBV7-2 and TRBJ1-2; TRBD1 aligns across 7 bases. Germline loops: CDR1 SGHTA, CDR2 FQGNSA. The CDR3 is 16 residues long. The ends lost 4 bases at V and 2 bases at J; junction bases unmatched: 10. The CDR3 is CASSSLGQAPNYGYTF. CDR3 in DNA: TGTGCCAGCAGCTCCCTCGGACAGGCCCCCAACTATGGCTACACCTTC.

This sequence joins TRBV20-1 and TRBJ2-5, with unresolved D. Looked up from germline, CDR1 is DFQATT and CDR2 is SNEGSKA (reference sequence). The CDR3 spans 11 residues. Deletions cut 0 bases from V and 7 bases from J, with 6 bases between. CDR3 loop: CSARDRRTQYF. CDR3 bases: TGCAGTGCTAGAGATCGGAGGACCCAGTACTTC.

The chain combines TRBV19 with TRBJ1-2; 8 nucleotides align to TRBD1. J gave up 8 bases and V 4 bases, and 6 bases lay outside the gene matches. The CDR3 has 13 amino acids. Germline V gives CDR1 LNHDA, CDR2 SQIVND (reference sequence). CDR3 bases: TGTGCCAGTAGTACTCGGGACAGGAGGGGCTACACCTTC. It specifies CASSTRDRRGYTF. The whole variable domain, filled in from reference TRBV19 and TRBJ1-2, reads DGGITQSPKYLFRKEGQNVTLSCEQNLNHDAMYWYRQDPGQGLRLIYYSQIVNDFQKGDIAEGYSVSREKKESFPLTVTSAQKNPTAFYLCASSTRDRRGYTFGSGTRLTVV.

The table lists this clone with a few counts. The chain carries TRBV5-4 and TRBJ1-4, with 7 bases matching TRBD1. The germline CDR1 and CDR2 sequences are SGHNT and YYREEE (reference sequence). The CDR3 is 14 amino acids. Trimming removed 6 bases from V and 5 bases from J; junction bases left unmatched: 7. This CDR3 reads CASNSGTDNEKLFF. The CDR3 DNA sequence: TGTGCCAGCAACTCCGGGACAGACAATGAAAAACTGTTTTTT.

About this clone: Other DNA sequences from this sample encode an identical CDR3 as well. The J gene is TRBJ2-1, the V gene TRBV9; D unclear. Germline-derived CDR1 and CDR2 are SGDLS and YYNGEE. V gave up 0 bases and J gave up 5 bases, with 9 bases separating them. The length of the CDR3 is 14 residues. CDR3 amino acids: CASSVGGSHNEQFF. The CDR3 DNA reads as TGTGCCAGCAGCGTAGGCGGCAGCCACAATGAGCAGTTCTTC.

The rearrangement uses TRBV5-1 and TRBJ2-5, with TRBD1 matching 7 bases. This CDR3 region has 14 residues. V dropped 4 bases and J dropped 5; count of bases not matched to a gene: 8. Germline V gene data show CDR1 as SGHRS and CDR2 as YFSETQ. CDR3 in amino acids: CASSTGDPGETQYF. CDR3 nucleotide sequence: TGCGCCAGCAGCACAGGGGACCCGGGGGAGACCCAGTACTTC.

V gene TRBV19 combines with J gene TRBJ2-7; D might be TRBD1 (7 bases). Per the germline V gene, CDR1 is LNHDA and CDR2 is SQIVND (reference sequence). The CDR3 extends over 13 amino acids. Deletions cut 7 bases from V and 5 bases from J, with 15 bases between. The chain's CDR3 is CASTGGQRNEQYF. The CDR3 nucleotides read TGTGCCAGTACCGGGGGACAGCGGAACGAGCAGTACTTC. The whole variable domain, remainder taken from reference TRBV19 and TRBJ2-7, is DGGITQSPKYLFRKEGQNVTLSCEQNLNHDAMYWYRQDPGQGLRLIYYSQIVNDFQKGDIAEGYSVSREKKESFPLTVTSAQKNPTAFYLCASTGGQRNEQYFGPGTRLTVT.

The V call is TRBV19, the J call TRBJ1-1; 8 bases match TRBD1. The V gene end was trimmed by 5 bases and the J gene end by 5 bases; junction bases not matched to a gene: 10. This CDR3 region has 15 residues. The germline V gene encodes CDR1 LNHDA and CDR2 SQIVND (reference sequence). The CDR3 region is CASSGQDRGRTEAFF. The DNA of the CDR3 is TGTGCCAGTAGTGGGCAAGACAGGGGTAGAACTGAAGCTTTCTTT.

This chain uses TRBV4-1 with TRBJ1-1; D ambiguous. Germline values: CDR1 MGHRA, CDR2 YSYEKL. The CDR3 length is 17 residues. Trimming left V 3 bases short and J 4 bases short, with 21 bases between. The CDR3: CASSHPTRTTGTTEAFF. DNA for the CDR3: TGCGCCAGCAGCCATCCCACACGCACAACGGGAACCACTGAAGCTTTCTTT.

The V and J genes are TRBV10-2 and TRBJ2-7; 9 bases match TRBD2. The junction had 9 bases not matched to a gene; V was cut back by 7 bases and J by 5 bases. This CDR3 has 14 residues. Germline V gene sequence: CDR1 WSHSY, CDR2 SAAADI. For the CDR3, the DNA is TGCGCCAGCAAAGGGGTAGCGGGAGACCACGAGCAGTACTTC. Residues: CASKGVAGDHEQYF.

The chain is built from TRBV4-2 and TRBJ1-2, with TRBD1 as a possible D gene (5 bases). From germline, CDR1 is LGHNA and CDR2 YNFKEQ. Trimming took off 4 bases at V and 6 bases at J, with 12 bases between the two ends. The CDR3 totals 13 residues. CDR3 sequence: CASSRRGGNGYTF. Here the CDR3 DNA reads TGTGCCAGCAGCCGACGGGGGGGGAATGGCTACACCTTC.

The rearrangement uses TRBV27 and TRBJ2-5; 12 bases agree with TRBD2. Germline CDR1 and CDR2: MNHEY and SMNVEV (reference sequence). The CDR3 covers 15 residues. Trimming cost V 4 bases and J 5 bases; bases outside gene matches: 5. In DNA, the CDR3 is TGTGCCAGCAGTTCTAGCGGGGGGGCGGGGGAGACCCAGTACTTC. The encoded protein is CASSSSGGAGETQYF.

This clone appeared a single time. The V call is TRBV28, the J call TRBJ1-1, with no clear D. The CDR3 sequence is 13 residues long. V was shortened by 7 bases and J by 1 base, with 10 bases between the two germline ends. Germline V gene sequence: CDR1 MDHEN, CDR2 SYDVKM. The CDR3 spells CASIPTQNTEAFF. The CDR3 nucleotides are TGTGCCAGCATTCCGACTCAGAACACTGAAGCTTTCTTT.

To note about this clone: The junction and the germline gene differ at one end; a read error may be behind it. V and J are TRBV6-5 and TRBJ2-7, with D unclear. This CDR3 region has 14 residues. The germline gives CDR1 MNHEY, CDR2 SVGAGI. In nucleotides, the CDR3 is TGTGCCATCAGTGAGTCGACGGGTACCTACGAGCAGTACTTC. This translates into CAISESTGTYEQYF.

J is TRBJ2-7 and V is TRBV18; unclear D gene. The CDR3 spans 15 residues. Trimming left V 2 bases short and J 5 bases short, with 16 bases between. CDR1 KGHSH and CDR2 LQKENI come from the germline V gene. The CDR3 here is CASSPGSRLINEQYF. CDR3 nucleotide sequence: TGTGCCAGCTCACCAGGTTCCCGGTTGATAAACGAGCAGTACTTC.

The chain couples TRBV19 to TRBJ2-1; possible D gene TRBD2, 5 bases. The V end was cut by 4 bases, the J end by 9 bases, with 10 bases between. Germline CDR1 is LNHDA and CDR2 is SQIVND (reference sequence). The CDR3 has 12 residues. CDR3 DNA sequence: TGTGCCAGTAGTACGGATCGGGGTGAGCAGTTCTTC. It encodes CASSTDRGEQFF.

The rearrangement joins TRBV7-3 to TRBJ2-5, with D possibly matching TRBD2 (6 bases). Trimming stripped 0 bases from V and 6 bases from J, with 20 bases between. This CDR3 has 17 residues. Germline assignment: CDR1 SGHTA and CDR2 FQGTGA. The DNA of the CDR3 is TGTGCCAGCAGCTTAACACCTTCACCGGGAGAAAGGAAGACCCAGTACTTC. Translation: CASSLTPSPGERKTQYF.

The chain joins TRBV7-2 to TRBJ2-1; maybe TRBD2 (6 bases). CDR3 length: 14 residues. V was pared by 1 base and J by 2 bases, with 6 bases between. Germline-derived CDR1 and CDR2 are SGHTA and FQGNSA. This CDR3 reads CASSLGTTYNEQFF. The DNA of the CDR3 is TGTGCCAGCAGCTTAGGGACTACCTACAATGAGCAGTTCTTC.

The rearrangement uses TRBV5-5 and TRBJ2-5, with 9 bases identical to TRBD2. From germline, CDR1 is SGHKS and CDR2 YYEKEE (reference sequence). V lost 0 bases to trimming and J lost 1 base; unmatched junction nucleotides: 4. The CDR3 spans 16 residues. The CDR3 sequence is CASSLGPSGVQETQYF. The CDR3 DNA reads as TGTGCCAGCAGCTTGGGCCCTAGCGGGGTCCAAGAGACCCAGTACTTC.

The CDR3 nucleotides read TGCGCCAGCAGCCCGGGAGGGGACTATGGCTACACCTTC. It encodes CASSPGGDYGYTF. V gene TRBV5-1 combines with J gene TRBJ1-2; TRBD1 is a possible D gene (5 bases). Germline V gives CDR1 SGHRS, CDR2 YFSETQ. The CDR3 runs 13 residues. V shed 4 bases and J shed 3 bases, with 10 bases lying between them. Full variable domain (remainder filled in from reference TRBV5-1 and TRBJ1-2): KAGVTQTPRYLIKTRGQQVTLSCSPISGHRSVSWYQQTPGQGLQFLFEYFSETQRNKGNFPGRFSGRQFSNSRSEMNVSTLELGDSALYLCASSPGGDYGYTFGSGTRLTVV.

The chain employs TRBV7-2 and TRBJ2-7, with D unclear. The V end lost 2 bases, the J end lost 0 bases, and 14 bases lay between the germline ends. Germline V gene sequence: CDR1 SGHTA, CDR2 FQGNSA. There are 16 residues in the CDR3. Here the CDR3 reads CASSLTLGPVSYEQYF. The CDR3 bases are TGTGCCAGCAGCTTAACTTTGGGCCCCGTCTCCTACGAGCAGTACTTC.

In its sample, this clone was seen a few times. The chain couples TRBV7-8 to TRBJ1-2; tentatively, D is TRBD1 (5 bases). The CDR3 totals 14 residues. Germline loops: CDR1 SGHVS, CDR2 FQNEAQ. The germline V and J ends were trimmed by 0 bases and 7 bases, with 12 bases remaining between them. This chain's CDR3 is CASSLAGREVGYTF. CDR3 DNA: TGTGCCAGCAGCTTAGCGGGCAGGGAGGTTGGCTACACCTTC.

The genes are TRBV18 and TRBJ2-7, with 8 bases aligning to TRBD2. The J segment lost 5 bases and the V segment lost 3 bases, leaving 18 bases of the junction unmatched. This CDR3 has 18 amino acids. Germline CDR1 is KGHSH and CDR2 is LQKENI. The CDR3 sequence is CASSPRPKSSGRIDEQYF. The CDR3 bases are TGTGCCAGCTCACCCAGGCCGAAATCCAGCGGGAGAATAGACGAGCAGTACTTC.